These 19 T cell receptor beta chains came from one sample sequenced in a study of blood T cell repertoires in COVID-19. This table comes from immunoSEQ multiplex PCR, and its TCRdb copy is limited to in-frame clones, with some not included. The profile shows about 170,000 clones, 70% to 90% of them singletons. What was sequenced was peripheral blood. The source of these receptors is a woman of 80 years or more with COVID-19, enrolled during active disease.

V usage is TRBV24-1 and J usage is TRBJ2-2; TRBD1 matches 8 bases. CDR3 length: 14 residues. Germline V gene lookup returns CDR1 KGHDR and CDR2 SFDVKD. V lost 11 bases to trimming and J lost 4 bases; unmatched junction nucleotides: 8. CDR3 residues: CAIPIGTGTGELFF. CDR3 bases: TGTGCCATCCCCATTGGGACAGGCACCGGGGAGCTGTTTTTT.

The chain couples TRBV5-1 to TRBJ2-7; D perhaps matches TRBD1 (5 bases). This CDR3 has 13 residues. CDR1 SGHRS and CDR2 YFSETQ come from the germline V gene. Trimming took off 2 bases at V and 5 bases at J, with 11 bases between the two ends. Written as DNA, the CDR3 is TGCGCCAGCAGCTTAGAGGTAGGGGACGAGCAGTACTTC. Translation: CASSLEVGDEQYF.

The rearrangement uses TRBV14 and TRBJ1-4; the D gene is possibly TRBD1 (6 bases). The CDR3 covers 14 residues. From germline, CDR1 is SGHDN and CDR2 FVKESK. Trimming removed 4 bases at V and 7 bases at J, with 13 bases between. The CDR3 is CASSLNRVAEKLFF. The CDR3 DNA follows: TGTGCCAGCAGCCTCAACAGGGTTGCTGAAAAACTGTTTTTT.

This chain connects TRBV10-1 to TRBJ2-5; 10 bases map to TRBD1. The V gene end was trimmed by 0 bases and the J gene end by 6 bases; junction bases not matched to a gene: 10. Germline V gene lookup returns CDR1 WNHNN and CDR2 SYGVQD (reference sequence). The CDR3 is 17 residues long. For the CDR3, the DNA is TGCGCCAGCAGTGAGTCGATCGAGACAGGGGGCCTGAAGACCCAGTACTTC. This encodes CASSESIETGGLKTQYF.

The chain employs TRBV6-2 or TRBV6-3 and TRBJ1-2; 11 nucleotides agree with TRBD1. V lost 6 bases to trimming and J lost 4 bases; unmatched junction nucleotides: 10. Per germline, CDR1 MNHEY and CDR2 SVGEGT. The CDR3 is 16 residues long. CDR3 amino acids: CASSPPGQGAVYGYTF. Written as DNA, the CDR3 is TGTGCCAGCAGCCCCCCCGGACAGGGGGCGGTCTATGGCTACACCTTC.

The rearrangement links TRBV9 to TRBJ2-5; 7 nucleotides line up with TRBD2. The CDR3 length is 15 residues. V lost 2 bases to trimming and J lost 4 bases; unmatched junction nucleotides: 8. CDR1 and CDR2 (germline): SGDLS, YYNGEE. In DNA form, the CDR3 reads TGTGCCAGCAGCGTGGGCACCACGGGGGGAGAGACCCAGTACTTC. Translating gives CASSVGTTGGETQYF.

The chain is built from TRBV5-1 and TRBJ2-1; 11 bases are a match to TRBD2. The germline gives CDR1 SGHRS, CDR2 YFSETQ. Trimming cost V 2 bases and J 5 bases; bases outside gene matches: 6. This CDR3 contains 16 residues. The CDR3 protein is CASSFGNSGRDNEQFF. Here the CDR3 DNA reads TGCGCCAGCAGCTTTGGAAATAGCGGGAGGGACAATGAGCAGTTCTTC.

The V and J genes are TRBV19 and TRBJ1-6; 10 bases fit TRBD1. The CDR3 totals 16 residues. In germline, CDR1 is LNHDA, CDR2 SQIVND (reference sequence). With 7 bases clipped from V and 9 bases from J, the junction kept 12 bases outside the gene matches. The chain's CDR3 is CASNQRLRDRGSPLHF. CDR3 coding DNA: TGTGCCAGTAATCAACGCCTCCGGGACAGGGGTTCACCCCTCCACTTT. The whole variable domain, remainder taken from reference TRBV19 and TRBJ1-6, is DGGITQSPKYLFRKEGQNVTLSCEQNLNHDAMYWYRQDPGQGLRLIYYSQIVNDFQKGDIAEGYSVSREKKESFPLTVTSAQKNPTAFYLCASNQRLRDRGSPLHFGNGTRLTVT.

The V call is TRBV3-1 (or the pseudogene TRBV3-2), the J call TRBJ1-2, with TRBD1 matching over 7 bases. Losses at the gene ends were 4 bases for V and 7 bases for J; bases not matched to a gene: 15. This CDR3 has 16 residues. From germline, CDR1 is LGHDT and CDR2 YNNKEL (reference sequence). The CDR3: CASSRELGGRISGYTF. The CDR3 DNA follows: TGTGCCAGCAGCCGCGAACTAGGGGGCCGGATATCTGGCTACACCTTC.

CDR3 DNA sequence: TGCGCCAGCAGCGGACTAGCGACCTTTCACGGGGAGCTGTTTTTT. It is translated as CASSGLATFHGELFF. The rearrangement joins TRBV5-1 to TRBJ2-2; 9 bases agree with TRBD2. The CDR3 length is 15 residues. Germline CDR1 SGHRS, CDR2 YFSETQ. The V segment lost 4 bases and the J segment 7 bases; nucleotides outside the gene matches: 8.

CDR3 loop: CASSLQYLRYGYTF. Written as DNA, the CDR3 is TGTGCCAGCAGCCTCCAGTATTTGCGGTATGGCTACACCTTC. The V gene is TRBV28, the J gene TRBJ1-2; D ambiguous. Per germline, CDR1 MDHEN and CDR2 SYDVKM. V was cut by 6 bases and J by 5 bases, with 16 bases left in between. The CDR3 contains 14 residues.

The chain combines TRBV27 with TRBJ1-2; 7 bases are shared with TRBD1. Trimming removed 6 bases from V and 0 bases from J; junction bases left unmatched: 7. The CDR3 has 15 residues. Germline-derived CDR1 and CDR2 are MNHEY and SMNVEV (reference sequence). CDR3 amino acids: CASRSGTGANYGYTF. CDR3 nucleotides: TGTGCCAGCAGATCGGGAACAGGGGCTAACTATGGCTACACCTTC.

By share, this clone ranks as medium-sized (0.01 to 0.1%). The chain joins TRBV5-1 to TRBJ2-7; tentative D call: TRBD1 (8 bases). Germline assignment: CDR1 SGHRS and CDR2 YFSETQ. CDR3 length: 16 residues. The V end lost 4 bases, the J end lost 5 bases, and 22 bases lay between the germline ends. CDR3 residues: CASSPGDRGGGHEQYF. CDR3 coding DNA: TGCGCCAGCAGCCCCGGCGACAGGGGAGGGGGACACGAGCAGTACTTC.

V gene TRBV28 combines with J gene TRBJ1-2; D is undetermined. This CDR3 region has 15 residues. With 5 bases removed from V and 2 bases from J, the gap between germline ends came to 15 bases. CDR1 and CDR2 from the germline V gene are MDHEN and SYDVKM. The CDR3 nucleotides are TGTGCCAGCAGTGCCCCGGGATCCCAGAACTATGGCTACACCTTC. Amino acid sequence: CASSAPGSQNYGYTF.

This chain uses TRBV18 with TRBJ2-7; D may be TRBD2 (6 bases). V was trimmed by 3 bases and J by 7 bases, leaving 13 bases between them. This CDR3 has 13 amino acids. Germline CDR1 is KGHSH and CDR2 is LQKENI. The CDR3 DNA reads TGTGCCAGCTCACCCGCCGGAGGGCGGGAGCAGTACTTC. It yields the protein CASSPAGGREQYF.

For the CDR3, the DNA is TGTGCCAGCAGCCTAACTCTAGGAGAGACCCAGTACTTC. Its protein product is CASSLTLGETQYF. The V call is TRBV11-3, the J call TRBJ2-5; D ambiguous. V lost 5 bases to trimming and J lost 4 bases, with 11 bases between them. Per the germline V gene, CDR1 is SGHNT and CDR2 is YENEEA. This CDR3 comprises 13 residues.

This sequence joins TRBV7-8 and TRBJ1-4; weak D call: TRBD1 (6 bases). CDR1 is SGHVS, CDR2 FQNEAQ, per germline. With 5 bases removed from V and 3 bases from J, the gap between germline ends came to 13 bases. The CDR3 loop spans 15 amino acids. The CDR3 spells CASSPRGGANEKLFF. CDR3 DNA sequence: TGTGCCAGCAGCCCTAGAGGGGGGGCTAATGAAAAACTGTTTTTT.

The sample holds one count of this clone. The chain has TRBV28 and TRBJ1-2; D ambiguous. The germline V gene has CDR1 MDHEN and CDR2 SYDVKM. The V end was cut by 3 bases, the J end by 1 base, with 3 bases between. The CDR3 sequence is 12 residues long. As DNA, the CDR3 is TGTGCCAGCAGTTTCATTAACTATGGCTACACCTTC. Encoded protein: CASSFINYGYTF.

The V gene is TRBV20-1, the J gene TRBJ2-5; D perhaps matches TRBD1 (5 bases). This CDR3 spans 11 amino acids. Germline V CDR1 and CDR2: DFQATT, SNEGSKA (reference sequence). V was shortened by 8 bases and J by 2 bases, with 9 bases between the two germline ends. CDR3 DNA sequence: TGCAGTTCCGCAGGGCAAGAGACCCAGTACTTC. Translation: CSSAGQETQYF.